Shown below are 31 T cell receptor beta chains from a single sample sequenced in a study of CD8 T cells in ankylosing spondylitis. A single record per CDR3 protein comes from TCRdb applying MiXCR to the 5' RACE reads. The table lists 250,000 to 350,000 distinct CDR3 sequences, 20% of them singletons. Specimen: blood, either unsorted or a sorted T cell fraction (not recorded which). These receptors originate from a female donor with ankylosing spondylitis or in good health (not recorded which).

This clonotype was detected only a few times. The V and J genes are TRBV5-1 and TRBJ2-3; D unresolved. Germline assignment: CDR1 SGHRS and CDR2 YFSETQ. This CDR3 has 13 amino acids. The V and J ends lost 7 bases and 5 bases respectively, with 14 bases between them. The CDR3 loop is CASFNPQGDTQYF. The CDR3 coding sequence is TGCGCCAGCTTTAACCCACAAGGAGATACGCAGTATTTT. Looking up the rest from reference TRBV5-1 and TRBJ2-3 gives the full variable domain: KAGVTQTPRYLIKTRGQQVTLSCSPISGHRSVSWYQQTPGQGLQFLFEYFSETQRNKGNFPGRFSGRQFSNSRSEMNVSTLELGDSALYLCASFNPQGDTQYFGPGTRLTVL.

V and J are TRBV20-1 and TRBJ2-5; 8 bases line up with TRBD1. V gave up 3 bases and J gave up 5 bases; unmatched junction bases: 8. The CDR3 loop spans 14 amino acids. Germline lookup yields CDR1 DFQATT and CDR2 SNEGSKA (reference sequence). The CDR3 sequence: CSARQGAGRETQYF. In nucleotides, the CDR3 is TGCAGTGCTAGGCAGGGGGCAGGAAGGGAGACCCAGTACTTC.

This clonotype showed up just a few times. In DNA form, the CDR3 reads TGTGCCACCAGCAGGGGAGGACTCCAAGAGACCCAGTACTTC. As protein: CATSRGGLQETQYF. V gene TRBV15 combines with J gene TRBJ2-5, with TRBD2 as a possible D gene (6 bases). Germline V gives CDR1 LNHNV, CDR2 YYDKDF (reference sequence). This CDR3 spans 14 amino acids. Trimming removed 3 bases from V and 1 base from J, with 9 bases in between.

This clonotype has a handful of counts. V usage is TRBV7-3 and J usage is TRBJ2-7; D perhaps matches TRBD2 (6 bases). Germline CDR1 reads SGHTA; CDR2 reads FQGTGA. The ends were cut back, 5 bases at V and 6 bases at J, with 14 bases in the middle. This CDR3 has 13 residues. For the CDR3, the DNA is TGTGCCAGCAGCAATGGTCAGGGAGGCGAGCAGTACTTC. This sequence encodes CASSNGQGGEQYF.

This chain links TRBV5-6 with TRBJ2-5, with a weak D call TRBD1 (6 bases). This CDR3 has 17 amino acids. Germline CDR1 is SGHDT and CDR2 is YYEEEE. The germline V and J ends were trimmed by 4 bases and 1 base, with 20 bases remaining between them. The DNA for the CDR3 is TGTGCCAGCAGCGTCGGGCCCGCAGGGGTTGGCCAAGAGACCCAGTACTTC. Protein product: CASSVGPAGVGQETQYF.

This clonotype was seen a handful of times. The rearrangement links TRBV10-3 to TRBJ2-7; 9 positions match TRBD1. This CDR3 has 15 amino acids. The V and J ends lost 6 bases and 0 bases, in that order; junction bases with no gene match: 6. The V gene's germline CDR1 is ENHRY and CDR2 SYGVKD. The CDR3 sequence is CAISRDREFSYEQYF. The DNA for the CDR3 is TGTGCCATCAGCCGGGACAGGGAATTCTCCTACGAGCAGTACTTC.

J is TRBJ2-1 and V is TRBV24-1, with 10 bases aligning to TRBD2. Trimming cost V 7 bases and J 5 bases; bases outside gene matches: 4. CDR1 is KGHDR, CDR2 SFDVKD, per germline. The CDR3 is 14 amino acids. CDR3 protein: CATSLSGRNNEQFF. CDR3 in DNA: TGTGCCACCAGCCTTAGCGGGAGGAACAATGAGCAGTTCTTC.

CDR3 coding DNA: TGCGCCAGCAGTGACTCTAGCGGGATGGGGAGTGAGCAGTTCTTC. It codes for CASSDSSGMGSEQFF. The rearrangement joins TRBV10-1 to TRBJ2-1; 9 nucleotides agree with TRBD2. The germline V gene encodes CDR1 WNHNN and CDR2 SYGVQD (reference sequence). V lost 3 bases and J lost 9; bases outside the gene matches: 9. The CDR3 is 15 residues long.

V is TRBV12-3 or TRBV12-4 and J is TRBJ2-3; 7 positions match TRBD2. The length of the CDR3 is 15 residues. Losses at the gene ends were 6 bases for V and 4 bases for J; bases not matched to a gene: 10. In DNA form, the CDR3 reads TGTGCCAGCAGACCTAGCGGCAGTGTTGCAGATACGCAGTATTTT. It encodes CASRPSGSVADTQYF.

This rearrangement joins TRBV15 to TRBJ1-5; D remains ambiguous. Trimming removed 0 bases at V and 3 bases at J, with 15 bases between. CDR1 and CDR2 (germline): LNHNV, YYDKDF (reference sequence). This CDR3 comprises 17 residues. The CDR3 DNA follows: TGTGCCACCAGCAGAGAGCCCGGAGGCTCCTTCAATCAGCCCCAGCATTTT. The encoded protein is CATSREPGGSFNQPQHF.

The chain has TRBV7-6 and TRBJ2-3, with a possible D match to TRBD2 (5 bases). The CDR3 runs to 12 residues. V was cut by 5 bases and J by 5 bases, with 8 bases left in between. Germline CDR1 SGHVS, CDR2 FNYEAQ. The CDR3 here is CASSTEGDTQYF. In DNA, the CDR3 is TGTGCCAGCAGCACAGAGGGAGATACGCAGTATTTT. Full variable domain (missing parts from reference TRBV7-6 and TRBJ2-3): GAGVSQSPRYKVTKRGQDVALRCDPISGHVSLYWYRQALGQGPEFLTYFNYEAQQDKSGLPNDRFSAERPEGSISTLTIQRTEQRDSAMYRCASSTEGDTQYFGPGTRLTVL.

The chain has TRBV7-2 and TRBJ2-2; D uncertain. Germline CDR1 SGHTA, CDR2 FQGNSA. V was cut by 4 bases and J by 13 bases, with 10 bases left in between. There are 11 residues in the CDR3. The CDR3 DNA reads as TGTGCCAGCAGCTACGATCTTAGGCTGTTTTTT. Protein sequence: CASSYDLRLFF.

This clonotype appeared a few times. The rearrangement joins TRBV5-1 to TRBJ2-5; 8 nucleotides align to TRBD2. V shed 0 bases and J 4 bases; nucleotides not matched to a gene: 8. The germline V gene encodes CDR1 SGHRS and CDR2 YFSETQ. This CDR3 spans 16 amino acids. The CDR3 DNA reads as TGCGCCAGCAGCTTGGGACTAGCGAATAGGGGAGAGACCCAGTACTTC. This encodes CASSLGLANRGETQYF. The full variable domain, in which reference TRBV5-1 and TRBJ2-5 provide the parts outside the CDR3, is KAGVTQTPRYLIKTRGQQVTLSCSPISGHRSVSWYQQTPGQGLQFLFEYFSETQRNKGNFPGRFSGRQFSNSRSEMNVSTLELGDSALYLCASSLGLANRGETQYFGPGTRLLVL.

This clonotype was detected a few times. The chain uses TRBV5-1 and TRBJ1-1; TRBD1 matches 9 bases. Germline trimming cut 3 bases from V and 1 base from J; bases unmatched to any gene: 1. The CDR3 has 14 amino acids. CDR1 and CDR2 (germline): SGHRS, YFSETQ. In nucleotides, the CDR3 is TGCGCCAGCAGCTCGGGACAGGGGAACACTGAAGCTTTCTTT. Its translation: CASSSGQGNTEAFF. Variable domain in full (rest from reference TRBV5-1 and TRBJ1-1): KAGVTQTPRYLIKTRGQQVTLSCSPISGHRSVSWYQQTPGQGLQFLFEYFSETQRNKGNFPGRFSGRQFSNSRSEMNVSTLELGDSALYLCASSSGQGNTEAFFGQGTRLTVV.

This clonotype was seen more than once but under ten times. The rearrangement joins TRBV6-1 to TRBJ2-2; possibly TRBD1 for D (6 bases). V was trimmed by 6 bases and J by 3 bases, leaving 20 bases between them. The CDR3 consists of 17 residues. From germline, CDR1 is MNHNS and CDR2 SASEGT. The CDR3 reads CASSQSSRTGYTGELFF. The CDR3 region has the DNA TGTGCCAGCAGCCAGAGTTCCCGAACAGGGTACACCGGGGAGCTGTTTTTT.

CDR3 loop: CASGPRGRVNTIYF. CDR3 in DNA: TGTGCCAGCGGACCACGGGGAAGAGTGAACACCATATATTTT. This sequence joins TRBV13 and TRBJ1-3; D is undetermined. This CDR3 is built from 14 residues. The germline CDR1 and CDR2 sequences are PRHDT and FYEKMQ (reference sequence). V was trimmed by 8 bases and J by 7 bases, leaving 18 bases between them.

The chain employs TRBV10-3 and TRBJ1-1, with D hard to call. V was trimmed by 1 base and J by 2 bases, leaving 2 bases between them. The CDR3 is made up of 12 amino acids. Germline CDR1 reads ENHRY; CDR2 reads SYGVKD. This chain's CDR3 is CAISEFNTEAFF. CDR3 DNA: TGTGCCATCAGTGAGTTTAACACTGAAGCTTTCTTT.

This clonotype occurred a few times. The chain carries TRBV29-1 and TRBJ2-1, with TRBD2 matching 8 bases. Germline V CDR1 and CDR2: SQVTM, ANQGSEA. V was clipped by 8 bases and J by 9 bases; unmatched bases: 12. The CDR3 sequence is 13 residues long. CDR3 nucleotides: TGCAGCTCCGGGACTAGTGCGTGGGGTGAGCAGTTCTTC. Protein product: CSSGTSAWGEQFF.

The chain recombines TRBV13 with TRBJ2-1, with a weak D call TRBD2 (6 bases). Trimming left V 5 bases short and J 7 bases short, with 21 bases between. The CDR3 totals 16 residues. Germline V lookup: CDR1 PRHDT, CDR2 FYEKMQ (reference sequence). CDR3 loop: CASSPSELAKWNEQFF. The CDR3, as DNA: TGTGCCAGCAGCCCATCCGAGCTAGCGAAGTGGAATGAGCAGTTCTTC. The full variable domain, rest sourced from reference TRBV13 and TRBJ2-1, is AAGVIQSPRHLIKEKRETATLKCYPIPRHDTVYWYQQGPGQDPQFLISFYEKMQSDKGSIPDRFSAQQFSDYHSELNMSSLELGDSALYFCASSPSELAKWNEQFFGPGTRLTVL.

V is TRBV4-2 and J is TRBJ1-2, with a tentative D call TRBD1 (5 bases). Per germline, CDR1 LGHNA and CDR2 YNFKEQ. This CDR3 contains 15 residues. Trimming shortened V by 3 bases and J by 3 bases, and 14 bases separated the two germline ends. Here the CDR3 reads CASSQQGYADYGYTF. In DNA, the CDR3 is TGTGCCAGCAGCCAGCAGGGATACGCTGACTATGGCTACACCTTC.

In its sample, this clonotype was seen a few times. The CDR3 protein is CASSLLQEAGANVLTF. DNA of the CDR3: TGCGCCAGCAGCTTGCTCCAAGAGGCTGGGGCCAACGTCCTGACTTTC. The chain combines TRBV5-1 with TRBJ2-6; no clear D gene. Germline loops: CDR1 SGHRS, CDR2 YFSETQ. Trimming took 1 base from V and 2 from J, leaving 10 bases between them. This CDR3 has 16 residues.

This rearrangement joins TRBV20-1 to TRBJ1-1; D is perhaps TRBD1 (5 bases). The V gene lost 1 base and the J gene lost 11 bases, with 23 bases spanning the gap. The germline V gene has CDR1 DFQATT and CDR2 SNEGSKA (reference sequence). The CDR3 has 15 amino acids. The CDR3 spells CSARGMEKGTTMAFF. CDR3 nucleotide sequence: TGCAGTGCTAGAGGGATGGAGAAGGGGACCACCATGGCTTTCTTT.

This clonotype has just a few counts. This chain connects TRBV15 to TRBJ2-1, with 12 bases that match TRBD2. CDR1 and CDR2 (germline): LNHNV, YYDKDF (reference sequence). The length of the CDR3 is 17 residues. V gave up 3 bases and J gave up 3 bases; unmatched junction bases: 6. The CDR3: CATSRTGTSGHYNEQFF. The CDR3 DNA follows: TGTGCCACCAGCAGGACCGGGACTAGCGGGCACTACAATGAGCAGTTCTTC.

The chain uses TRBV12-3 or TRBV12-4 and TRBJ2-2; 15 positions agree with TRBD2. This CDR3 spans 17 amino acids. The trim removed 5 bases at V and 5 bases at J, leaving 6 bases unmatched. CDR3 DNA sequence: TGTGCCAGCAGTGGAGGGACTAGCGGGAGGCATACCGGGGAGCTGTTTTTT. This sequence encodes CASSGGTSGRHTGELFF.

DNA of the CDR3: TGTGCCAGCAGCCCCCTAGCGGGACGGGCCTCTGGGGCCAACGTCCTGACTTTC. Amino acids: CASSPLAGRASGANVLTF. V is TRBV11-1 and J is TRBJ2-6; 9 nucleotides align to TRBD2. The V segment lost 5 bases and the J segment 0 bases; nucleotides outside the gene matches: 8. CDR3 size: 18 residues. Looked up from germline, CDR1 is SGHAT and CDR2 is FQDESV (reference sequence).

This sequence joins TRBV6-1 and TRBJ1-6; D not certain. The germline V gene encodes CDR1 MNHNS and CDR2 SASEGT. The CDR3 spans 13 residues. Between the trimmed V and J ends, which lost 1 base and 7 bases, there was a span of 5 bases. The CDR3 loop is CASSEVGNSPLHF. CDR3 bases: TGTGCCAGCAGTGAAGTAGGGAATTCACCCCTCCACTTT.

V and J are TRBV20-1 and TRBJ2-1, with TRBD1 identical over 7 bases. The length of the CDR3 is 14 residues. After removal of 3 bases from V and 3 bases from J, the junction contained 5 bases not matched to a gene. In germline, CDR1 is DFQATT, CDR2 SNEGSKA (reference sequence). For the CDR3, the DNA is TGCAGTGCTAGGACGACAGGGTACTACAATGAGCAGTTCTTC. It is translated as CSARTTGYYNEQFF.

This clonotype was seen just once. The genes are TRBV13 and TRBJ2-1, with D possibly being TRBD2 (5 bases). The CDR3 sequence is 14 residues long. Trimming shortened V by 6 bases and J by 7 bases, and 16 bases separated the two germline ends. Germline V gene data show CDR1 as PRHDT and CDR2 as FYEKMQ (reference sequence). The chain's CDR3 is CASRPWTPQNEQFF. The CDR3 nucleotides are TGTGCCAGCAGACCCTGGACTCCTCAAAATGAGCAGTTCTTC.

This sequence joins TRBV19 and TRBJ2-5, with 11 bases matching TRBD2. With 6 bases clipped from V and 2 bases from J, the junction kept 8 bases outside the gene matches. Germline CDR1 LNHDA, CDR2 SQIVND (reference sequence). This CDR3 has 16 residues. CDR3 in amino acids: CASRSSGRIHQETQYF. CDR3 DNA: TGTGCCAGTAGGTCTAGCGGGAGGATACATCAAGAGACCCAGTACTTC.

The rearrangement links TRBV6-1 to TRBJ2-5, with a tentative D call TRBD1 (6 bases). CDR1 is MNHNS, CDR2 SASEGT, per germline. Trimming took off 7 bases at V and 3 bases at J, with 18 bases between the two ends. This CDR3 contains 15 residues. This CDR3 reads CASTLDGAGEETQYF. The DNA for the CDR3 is TGTGCCAGCACCTTGGATGGGGCAGGGGAAGAGACCCAGTACTTC.

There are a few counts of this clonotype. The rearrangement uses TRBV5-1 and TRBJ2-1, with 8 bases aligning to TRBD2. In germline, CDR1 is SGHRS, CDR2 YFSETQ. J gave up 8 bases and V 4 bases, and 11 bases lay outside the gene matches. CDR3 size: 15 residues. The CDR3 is CASSRREGLFDEQFF. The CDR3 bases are TGCGCCAGCAGCCGCCGGGAGGGCCTTTTTGATGAGCAGTTCTTC. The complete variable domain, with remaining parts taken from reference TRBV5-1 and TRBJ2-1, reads KAGVTQTPRYLIKTRGQQVTLSCSPISGHRSVSWYQQTPGQGLQFLFEYFSETQRNKGNFPGRFSGRQFSNSRSEMNVSTLELGDSALYLCASSRREGLFDEQFFGPGTRLTVL.